Listed below are T cell receptor beta chains from one sample, sequenced in a study of CD8+CD57+ T cells in acquired aplastic anemia. One entry per CDR3 protein, called by TCRdb with MiXCR from the reads. The sample lists around 430,000 distinct CDR3 sequences; less than 35% were seen once. The specimen sequenced was sorted CD4+, CD8+, or CD8+CD57+ T cells (not recorded which) from PBMCs. These receptors originate from a human donor with aplastic anemia. The conserved cysteine and the conserved F or W are not part of the CDR3 here.

J,V,CDR3
TRBJ1-1,TRBV20-1,SARDRSYTEAF
TRBJ2-1,TRBV7-2,ASSLSPIRRF
TRBJ1-1,TRBV30,AWTQRTEAF
TRBJ1-5,TRBV11-1,ASSKHRGREINRPQH
TRBJ2-7,TRBV20-1,SARGQVHSYEQY
TRBJ1-2,TRBV24-1,ATNPDRNYYGYT
TRBJ1-5,TRBV7-9,ASSSDHQPQH
TRBJ2-7,TRBV20-1,SARQGGDEQY
TRBJ2-7,TRBV5-1,ASSSGKIYEQY
TRBJ2-7,TRBV6-2/TRBV6-3,ASSYSSPGQSSYEQY
TRBJ1-3,TRBV20-1,SARIIDSGNTIY
TRBJ1-6,TRBV4-1,ASSQDGHQGLSYNSPLH
TRBJ2-3,TRBV12-3/TRBV12-4,ASSLPRQTTDTRY
TRBJ2-1,TRBV10-3,ATTPGVTSYNEQF
TRBJ1-1,TRBV9,ASSQGQLKGTEAF
TRBJ1-6,TRBV6-1,ASSDGFQGRNSPLH
TRBJ1-1,TRBV2,ASSEALGLWNTEAF
TRBJ2-3,TRBV25-1,ASSEAGSGDTDTQY
TRBJ2-7,TRBV6-5,ASSVPQGLAGVYEQY
TRBJ1-4,TRBV5-1,ASSLGRGEKLF
TRBJ2-7,TRBV2,ASSEVTSPYEQY
TRBJ2-7,TRBV7-7,ASSLAAGENYEQY
TRBJ1-5,TRBV20-1,SARDSWSNQPRH
TRBJ1-2,TRBV19,ASLPPGLAGNT
TRBJ2-7,TRBV6-1,ASSRSGEPYEQY
TRBJ2-5,TRBV2,ASQDRGAETQY
TRBJ1-5,TRBV30,AWSAPGAGTFDQPQH
TRBJ2-3,TRBV7-2,ASSLNGGTDTQY
TRBJ2-2,TRBV20-1,SARAHGAEGTGELF
TRBJ2-7,TRBV20-1,SASRDTSGSSYEQY
TRBJ1-6,TRBV2,ASSGPTLGGSPLH
TRBJ1-5,TRBV7-2,ASSLAPTGQPQH
TRBJ2-1,TRBV20-1,SAQRGQTYNEQF
TRBJ1-4,TRBV10-3,AISDDRTNEKLF
TRBJ1-6,TRBV20-1,SARLFGRPGQNSPLH
TRBJ1-2,TRBV7-2,ASRGPINYGYT
TRBJ1-3,TRBV7-9,ASSLRGAAGNTIY
TRBJ1-6,TRBV24-1,ATSDYNSPLH
TRBJ1-1,TRBV7-9,ASSDYRGNTEAF
TRBJ1-2,TRBV29-1,SDRDRGNYGYT
TRBJ1-1,TRBV5-5,ASSLATVNTEAF
TRBJ2-7,TRBV2,ASKRLAGGN
TRBJ1-1,TRBV12-3/TRBV12-4,ASSLIGNTEAF
TRBJ2-1,TRBV24-1,ATSDSRGVAYNEQF
TRBJ1-3,TRBV6-1,ASRDVRNSGNTIY